This T cell receptor (beta chain) was identified in a study of siplizumab effects on memory and regulatory T cells. In this sample, this clone turned up once. The CDR3 runs to 15 residues. The ends were cut back, 1 base at V and 5 bases at J, with 13 bases in the middle. Germline V gives CDR1 SGHTA, CDR2 FQGNSA. Sequencing was performed with immunoSEQ multiplex PCR; in TCRdb, only in-frame clones are kept and a portion is missing. Altogether 94,000 or so clones are present, 96% being singletons, with the ten largest covering 0.031%. The TCR sequence derives from a human donor in good health. Sample: naive CD4+ T cells sorted from blood. The chain has TRBV7-2 and TRBJ2-3; D unclear. This CDR3 reads CASSLGPGLRDTQYF. CDR3 DNA sequence: TGTGCCAGCAGCTTAGGCCCAGGATTGAGAGATACGCAGTATTTT. Full variable domain (remainder filled in from reference TRBV7-2 and TRBJ2-3): GAGVSQSPSNKVTEKGKDVELRCDPISGHTALYWYRQSLGQGLEFLIYFQGNSAPDKSGLPSDRFSAERTGGSVSTLTIQRTQQEDSAVYLCASSLGPGLRDTQYFGPGTRLTVL.